The 17 T cell receptor beta chains presented below share a single source sample, sequenced in a study of early T cells in non-severe SARS-CoV-2 infection. TCRdb reprocessed the 5' RACE reads via MiXCR and lists one record per CDR3 protein. Of tens of thousands of distinct CDR3 sequences listed, over 10% were seen once; the top ten hold around 4.6%. Sequencing was done on a sample of whole blood. All receptors come from an adult who was a healthcare worker with PCR-confirmed SARS-CoV-2 infection or an uninfected control (not recorded which).

In its sample, this clonotype was seen a few times. This chain joins TRBV20-1 and TRBJ2-2; 7 nucleotides line up with TRBD1. The CDR3 spans 13 residues. Trimming at V came to 4 bases and at J to 3 bases, leaving 2 bases not matched to a gene. Germline lookup yields CDR1 DFQATT and CDR2 SNEGSKA (reference sequence). The CDR3: CSAITGDTGELFF. DNA of the CDR3: TGCAGTGCTATTACAGGGGACACCGGGGAGCTGTTTTTT.

V and J are TRBV6-2 or TRBV6-3 and TRBJ2-3; D remains ambiguous. Per the germline V gene, CDR1 is MNHEY and CDR2 is SVGEGT. V lost 0 bases, J lost 5 bases, and 12 bases lay in between. The CDR3 consists of 15 residues. Here the CDR3 reads CASSYSGSPGDTQYF. CDR3 nucleotides: TGTGCCAGCAGTTACTCGGGCTCACCGGGAGATACGCAGTATTTT.

This clonotype has just a few counts. The missing conserved phenylalanine or tryptophan at the end of this CDR3 makes a read error likely. This chain joins TRBV11-3 and TRBJ2-1; possibly TRBD2 for D (6 bases). In germline, CDR1 is SGHNT, CDR2 YENEEA. The V end lost 4 bases, the J end lost 7 bases, and 17 bases lay between the germline ends. The CDR3 has 15 residues. As DNA, the CDR3 is TGTGCCAGCAGCTCCCTCGGAGGGGCGGGTAATGAGCAGTTCTCC. Encoded protein: CASSSLGGAGNEQFS.

The table lists this clonotype with many counts. This chain uses TRBV12-3 or TRBV12-4 with TRBJ1-1, with 7 nucleotides matching TRBD1. V shed 8 bases and J 1 base; nucleotides not matched to a gene: 7. The CDR3 runs 14 residues. This CDR3 is CASGETGRNTEAFF. CDR3 nucleotides: TGTGCCAGCGGTGAGACAGGGAGGAACACTGAAGCTTTCTTT.

The chain recombines TRBV11-2 with TRBJ1-4; 8 nucleotides align to TRBD1. J gave up 8 bases and V 3 bases, and 8 bases lay outside the gene matches. The V gene's germline CDR1 is SGHAT and CDR2 FQNNGV. The CDR3 has 15 residues. The DNA of the CDR3 is TGTGCCAGCAGCTTTCAGGGGGCCTATAAAGAAAAACTGTTTTTT. Protein: CASSFQGAYKEKLFF. Filled out from reference TRBV11-2 and TRBJ1-4, the complete variable domain reads EAGVAQSPRYKIIEKRQSVAFWCNPISGHATLYWYQQILGQGPKLLIQFQNNGVVDDSQLPKDRFSAERLKGVDSTLKIQPAKLEDSAVYLCASSFQGAYKEKLFFGSGTQLSVL.

There are a few counts of this clonotype. The chain recombines TRBV4-2 with TRBJ1-5; a possible D gene is TRBD1 (5 bases). The CDR3 length is 14 residues. V was cut by 9 bases and J by 7 bases, with 19 bases left in between. CDR1 is LGHNA, CDR2 YNFKEQ, per germline. CDR3 protein: CASRSGGGRQPQHF. CDR3 bases: TGTGCCAGTCGGAGCGGGGGGGGTAGGCAGCCCCAGCATTTT.

The chain has TRBV12-3 or TRBV12-4 and TRBJ2-7; D remains ambiguous. Trimming shortened V by 6 bases and J by 6 bases, and 12 bases separated the two germline ends. The CDR3 is 12 residues long. The CDR3 DNA follows: TGTGCCAGCAGGCCCGGGTTGGGCGAGCAGTACTTC. As protein: CASRPGLGEQYF.

In this sample, this clonotype turned up many times. The CDR3: CASSARGTTTEQYF. The CDR3, as DNA: TGTGCCAGCAGCGCCCGAGGGACAACAACCGAGCAGTACTTC. The chain combines TRBV9 with TRBJ2-7; possible D gene TRBD1, 6 bases. CDR1 SGDLS and CDR2 YYNGEE come from the germline V gene. This CDR3 comprises 14 residues. V was trimmed by 3 bases and J by 6 bases, leaving 16 bases between them.

The chain links TRBV20-1 to TRBJ1-1, with 7 bases matching TRBD1. This CDR3 spans 15 amino acids. The V gene end was trimmed by 0 bases and the J gene end by 0 bases; junction bases not matched to a gene: 4. Germline V gives CDR1 DFQATT, CDR2 SNEGSKA (reference sequence). In DNA form, the CDR3 reads TGCAGTGCTAGAGAGTTGGGACAGATGAACACTGAAGCTTTCTTT. It specifies CSARELGQMNTEAFF.

This clonotype was recorded at least ten times. V gene TRBV19 combines with J gene TRBJ1-5, with 8 bases fitting TRBD1. Trimming took 10 bases from V and 4 from J; bases not matched to a gene: 3. There are 12 residues in the CDR3. Germline loops: CDR1 LNHDA, CDR2 SQIVND (reference sequence). CDR3 coding DNA: TGTGCCACGAGACAGGGGAATCAGCCCCAGCATTTT. Translation gives CATRQGNQPQHF.

The chain carries TRBV12-3 or TRBV12-4 and TRBJ2-6; D is perhaps TRBD1 or TRBD2 (6 bases each). The CDR3 contains 15 residues. The ends were cut back, 6 bases at V and 4 bases at J, with 13 bases in the middle. The CDR3 nucleotides are TGTGCCAGCAGCCTAAGGGGGGCCGGGGCCAACGTCCTGACTTTC. Protein: CASSLRGAGANVLTF.

This clonotype was picked up a small number of times. V and J are TRBV5-1 and TRBJ1-1; possibly TRBD1 for D (5 bases). The CDR3 sequence is 16 residues long. The germline V and J ends were trimmed by 0 bases and 2 bases, with 14 bases remaining between them. Germline values: CDR1 SGHRS, CDR2 YFSETQ. CDR3 nucleotide sequence: TGCGCCAGCAGCTTGGCCCAGGGTAAGATAAACACTGAAGCTTTCTTT. This translates into CASSLAQGKINTEAFF.

This clonotype was detected a few times. The V call is TRBV12-3 or TRBV12-4, the J call TRBJ2-5; 9 nucleotides align to TRBD1. The CDR3 is 15 amino acids. Trimming at V came to 4 bases and at J to 5 bases, leaving 8 bases not matched to a gene. In DNA form, the CDR3 reads TGTGCCAGCAGTTCAGACCTTGGACAGGGGGAGACCCAGTACTTC. It translates to CASSSDLGQGETQYF.

This clonotype has more than one count but fewer than ten. This chain links TRBV6-5 with TRBJ2-1, with D maybe TRBD1 (5 bases). Germline assignment: CDR1 MNHEY and CDR2 SVGAGI. The CDR3 consists of 12 residues. Trimming removed 3 bases at V and 8 bases at J, with 8 bases between. CDR3 DNA: TGTGCCAGCAGTTATGGGGCGGATGAGCAGTTCTTC. As protein: CASSYGADEQFF.

There are many counts of this clonotype. The V call is TRBV14, the J call TRBJ1-1; D is unresolved. The ends were cut back, 4 bases at V and 0 bases at J, with 15 bases in the middle. This CDR3 region has 16 residues. Germline-derived CDR1 and CDR2 are SGHDN and FVKESK. CDR3: CASSLTKGSMNTEAFF. CDR3 coding DNA: TGTGCCAGCAGCCTCACTAAAGGGAGCATGAACACTGAAGCTTTCTTT.

This rearrangement joins TRBV7-9 to TRBJ1-1; perhaps TRBD1 as D (5 bases). This CDR3 spans 14 amino acids. With 4 bases removed from V and 0 bases from J, the gap between germline ends came to 9 bases. Per germline, CDR1 SEHNR and CDR2 FQNEAQ (reference sequence). In nucleotides, the CDR3 is TGTGCCAGCAGCTACAGGAACATGAACACTGAAGCTTTCTTT. Protein sequence: CASSYRNMNTEAFF.

This clonotype appeared a few times. The chain employs TRBV12-3 or TRBV12-4 and TRBJ2-7; D possibly uses TRBD1 or TRBD2 (6 bases each). This CDR3 region has 15 residues. Trimming left V 1 base short and J 7 bases short, with 17 bases between. The CDR3 sequence: CASSLGDGGPREQYF. DNA of the CDR3: TGTGCCAGCAGTTTAGGGGATGGGGGGCCTCGGGAGCAGTACTTC.